These 32 T cell receptor beta chains came from one sample sequenced in a study of blood T cells in healthy people across ages. Primers used in a second PCR of roughly 7 to 12 cycles were a sample-barcoded 5' primer and a J-beta primer mix. A single record per CDR3 protein comes from TCRdb applying MiXCR to the 5' RACE reads. The repertoire has 1.5 million to 2 million distinct CDR3 sequences, about 35% of them found once; the top ten carry approximately 10%. Sequencing input: blood. The receptors originated from a woman in her 30s in good health.

This chain links TRBV20-1 with TRBJ2-1; D possibly corresponds to TRBD1 (6 bases). There are 14 residues in the CDR3. V gave up 5 bases and J gave up 4 bases, with 15 bases separating them. CDR1 and CDR2 from the germline V gene are DFQATT and SNEGSKA (reference sequence). CDR3 coding DNA: TGCAGTGCTCCCCGGGACAAACCTTACAATGAGCAGTTCTTC. It translates to CSAPRDKPYNEQFF.

The chain uses TRBV20-1 and TRBJ2-7; 7 bases map to TRBD2. The CDR3 contains 13 residues. V shed 5 bases and J 5 bases; nucleotides not matched to a gene: 9. Germline assignment: CDR1 DFQATT and CDR2 SNEGSKA (reference sequence). This CDR3 reads CSAGGSGLNEQYF. The DNA for the CDR3 is TGCAGTGCTGGAGGTAGCGGGCTGAACGAGCAGTACTTC.

This clonotype has a single count. A clone one base away is much larger, so this may be a read error. The V call is TRBV29-1, the J call TRBJ2-7; 10 positions agree with TRBD2. The CDR3 extends over 13 amino acids. Germline V gene data show CDR1 as SQVTM and CDR2 as ANQGSEA. The CDR3 region has the DNA TGCTGCGTCAGGACTAGCGGCCCCTACGAGCAGTACTTC. It encodes CCVRTSGPYEQYF.

On this clonotype: A much larger clone lies a single base off, so this may be a read error. The chain couples TRBV7-2 to TRBJ2-5; D unresolved. Germline V gene data show CDR1 as SGHTA and CDR2 as FQGNSA. Trimming removed 5 bases at V and 5 bases at J, with 9 bases between. The CDR3 contains 12 residues. CDR3 DNA: TGTGCCAGCAGCCCTTCAGCGGAGACCCAGTACTTC. Its translation: CASSPSAETQYF.

This chain uses TRBV11-2 with TRBJ1-6; D is perhaps TRBD1 (5 bases). This CDR3 is built from 15 residues. Germline V gives CDR1 SGHAT, CDR2 FQNNGV. With 5 bases removed from V and 8 bases from J, the gap between germline ends came to 16 bases. CDR3 nucleotides: TGTGCCAGCAGCCCGACGGGGGATGGTTATTCACCCCTCCACTTT. It specifies CASSPTGDGYSPLHF.

This clonotype was recorded once. The rearrangement uses TRBV29-1 and TRBJ2-3, with D uncertain. CDR1 is SQVTM and CDR2 is ANQGSEA in the germline V gene. The ends were cut back, 5 bases at V and 2 bases at J, with 20 bases in the middle. The CDR3 is 16 residues long. Written as DNA, the CDR3 is TGCAGCGTTCGATCTACAAGGGCAGATGACACAGATACGCAGTATTTT. This encodes CSVRSTRADDTDTQYF.

The CDR3 DNA reads as TGCGCCAGCAGCCAAGCGGCCACTGAAGCTTTCTTT. Amino acids: CASSQAATEAFF. The chain couples TRBV4-1 to TRBJ1-1; D not resolved. The V and J ends lost 1 base and 4 bases respectively, with 4 bases between them. The V gene's germline CDR1 is MGHRA and CDR2 YSYEKL. The CDR3 extends over 12 amino acids.

V is TRBV5-1 and J is TRBJ2-2, with D unclear. This CDR3 region has 15 residues. Trimming cost V 4 bases and J 5 bases, with 15 bases left between them. The germline CDR1 and CDR2 sequences are SGHRS and YFSETQ. CDR3 DNA sequence: TGCGCCAGCAGCCTCGTCGTCCTGGGGACCGGGGAGCTGTTTTTT. Residues: CASSLVVLGTGELFF. Filled out from reference TRBV5-1 and TRBJ2-2, the complete variable domain reads KAGVTQTPRYLIKTRGQQVTLSCSPISGHRSVSWYQQTPGQGLQFLFEYFSETQRNKGNFPGRFSGRQFSNSRSEMNVSTLELGDSALYLCASSLVVLGTGELFFGEGSRLTVL.

Notes on this clonotype: The junction differs from germline at one of its ends, possibly a read error. The chain joins TRBV6-5 to TRBJ2-7, with 11 bases aligning to TRBD2. The germline V gene encodes CDR1 MNHEY and CDR2 SVGAGI. The CDR3 is 18 amino acids. DNA for the CDR3: TGTGCCGGCAGTTACTCCCGCTCGGCTAGCGGGGGGTCCTACGAGCAGTACTTC. This encodes CAGSYSRSASGGSYEQYF.

Worth noting for this clonotype: A read error may produce the germline difference seen at one junction end. The DNA of the CDR3 is TGCAGTGCTCGATTAGCACTGGGTACCTATGGCTGCACCTTC. Translation: CSARLALGTYGCTF. The chain combines TRBV20-1 with TRBJ1-2; D gene unclear. Germline loops: CDR1 DFQATT, CDR2 SNEGSKA (reference sequence). There are 14 residues in the CDR3.

In this sample, this clonotype turned up a few times. V usage is TRBV15 and J usage is TRBJ2-7; D gene ambiguous. V gave up 0 bases and J gave up 3 bases, with 9 bases separating them. This CDR3 has 14 amino acids. Germline V gene data show CDR1 as LNHNV and CDR2 as YYDKDF (reference sequence). The DNA of the CDR3 is TGTGCCACCAGCAGAGATTGGAACAGCTACGAGCAGTACTTC. This codes for CATSRDWNSYEQYF.

This clonotype showed up just a few times. The rearrangement joins TRBV7-3 to TRBJ2-3; tentatively, D is TRBD2 (5 bases). V was cut by 2 bases and J by 3 bases, with 9 bases left in between. Per the germline V gene, CDR1 is SGHTA and CDR2 is FQGTGA. The CDR3 runs to 14 residues. The CDR3 spells CASSLPGETDTQYF. In DNA form, the CDR3 reads TGTGCCAGCAGCTTACCCGGGGAAACAGATACGCAGTATTTT. Supplemented by reference TRBV7-3 and TRBJ2-3, the full variable domain reads GAGVSQTPSNKVTEKGKYVELRCDPISGHTALYWYRQSLGQGPEFLIYFQGTGAADDSGLPNDRFFAVRPEGSVSTLKIQRTERGDSAVYLCASSLPGETDTQYFGPGTRLTVL.

The J gene is TRBJ2-7, the V gene TRBV3-1; the D gene is possibly TRBD2 (6 bases). V was shortened by 4 bases and J by 2 bases, with 18 bases between the two germline ends. CDR1 LGHDT and CDR2 YNNKEL come from the germline V gene (reference sequence). The CDR3 covers 16 residues. The CDR3 loop reads CASSPRFRDLPYEQYF. The CDR3 DNA reads TGTGCCAGCAGCCCCCGATTTCGGGACTTGCCCTACGAGCAGTACTTC.

The DNA for the CDR3 is TGTGCCAGCAGCCGGCTACAATACGAGCAGTACTTC. Protein: CASSRLQYEQYF. This chain joins TRBV7-9 and TRBJ2-7, with D unresolved. With 5 bases removed from V and 4 bases from J, the gap between germline ends came to 9 bases. The CDR3 consists of 12 residues. Germline V lookup: CDR1 SEHNR, CDR2 FQNEAQ (reference sequence).

The chain is built from TRBV6-5 and TRBJ1-1; 7 bases line up with TRBD1. J gave up 5 bases and V 2 bases, and 11 bases lay outside the gene matches. The CDR3 is 16 residues long. The germline V gene encodes CDR1 MNHEY and CDR2 SVGAGI. The CDR3 sequence is CASSYRQGGFGTEAFF. As DNA, the CDR3 is TGTGCCAGCAGTTACAGACAGGGAGGGTTTGGGACTGAAGCTTTCTTT.

The rearrangement links TRBV10-3 to TRBJ1-1; 7 bases map to TRBD1. This CDR3 has 14 amino acids. CDR1 and CDR2 (germline): ENHRY, SYGVKD. After removal of 6 bases from V and 2 bases from J, the junction contained 6 bases not matched to a gene. CDR3 bases: TGTGCCATCAGCTCGGGGACAGTTAACACTGAAGCTTTCTTT. Its translation is CAISSGTVNTEAFF.

V gene TRBV6-6 combines with J gene TRBJ1-5; TRBD1 matches 10 bases. This CDR3 spans 15 amino acids. Germline V lookup: CDR1 MNHNY, CDR2 SVGAGI (reference sequence). With 4 bases clipped from V and 5 bases from J, the junction kept 5 bases outside the gene matches. The CDR3 nucleotides read TGTGCCAGCAGTTCGGACAGGGGGGGGGATCAGCCCCAGCATTTT. Its translation: CASSSDRGGDQPQHF.

In this sample, this clonotype turned up many times. Here the CDR3 reads CAMQGGRLDGYTF. For the CDR3, the DNA is TGTGCCATGCAGGGTGGAAGATTGGATGGCTACACCTTC. The chain is built from TRBV10-3 and TRBJ1-2; the D gene is possibly TRBD1 (5 bases). V shed 9 bases and J shed 6 bases, with 17 bases lying between them. This CDR3 comprises 13 residues. CDR1 is ENHRY and CDR2 is SYGVKD in the germline V gene.

The V and J genes are TRBV20-1 and TRBJ2-2; perhaps TRBD2 as D (5 bases). The CDR3 length is 15 residues. The V gene's germline CDR1 is DFQATT and CDR2 SNEGSKA (reference sequence). Trimming stripped 3 bases from V and 0 bases from J, with 11 bases between. In nucleotides, the CDR3 is TGCAGTGCTAGTTGGGAGCGGTCGAACACCGGGGAGCTGTTTTTT. Translating gives CSASWERSNTGELFF.

The chain joins TRBV24-1 to TRBJ2-5, with a possible D match to TRBD2 (6 bases). The CDR3 loop spans 18 amino acids. Between the trimmed V and J ends, which lost 9 bases and 3 bases, there was a span of 28 bases. CDR1 is KGHDR and CDR2 is SFDVKD in the germline V gene. CDR3 protein: CATAPSGSVRDPEETQYF. CDR3 nucleotides: TGTGCCACCGCGCCCTCCGGGAGCGTAAGGGATCCGGAAGAGACCCAGTACTTC.

The CDR3 spells CSARPEEGGYNEQFF. In nucleotides, the CDR3 is TGCAGTGCTAGACCCGAAGAGGGAGGGTACAATGAGCAGTTCTTC. The chain couples TRBV20-1 to TRBJ2-1; 7 bases line up with TRBD2. The CDR3 is 15 amino acids. CDR1 DFQATT and CDR2 SNEGSKA come from the germline V gene (reference sequence). The junction had 8 bases not matched to a gene; V was cut back by 2 bases and J by 4 bases.

Ten or more counts support this clonotype. The rearrangement links TRBV28 to TRBJ2-7; TRBD1 might be the D (6 bases). V dropped 6 bases and J dropped 3 bases, with 15 bases sitting between them. Germline lookup yields CDR1 MDHEN and CDR2 SYDVKM. The CDR3 covers 14 residues. The CDR3 nucleotides are TGTGCCAGCAGCTCAGGGGCCGTCGACTACGAGCAGTACTTC. Translation: CASSSGAVDYEQYF.

This clonotype was found a few times. The V gene is TRBV7-9, the J gene TRBJ2-3; 9 bases are a match to TRBD2. The CDR3 runs 14 residues. V shed 7 bases, J shed 4 bases, and the junction held 6 bases outside the gene matches. CDR1 is SEHNR, CDR2 FQNEAQ, per germline (reference sequence). CDR3 DNA sequence: TGTGCCAGCATTAGCGGGAGTCCGCCAGATACGCAGTATTTT. Amino acids: CASISGSPPDTQYF.

This sequence joins TRBV27 and TRBJ1-6; D is possibly TRBD1 (5 bases). V lost 6 bases to trimming and J lost 7 bases, with 13 bases between them. This CDR3 is 14 amino acids long. Germline V gives CDR1 MNHEY, CDR2 SMNVEV (reference sequence). The CDR3 region is CASRTASRNSPLHF. Here the CDR3 DNA reads TGTGCCAGCAGGACAGCCTCGAGGAATTCACCCCTCCACTTT.

This clonotype was seen ten or more times. This chain links TRBV2 with TRBJ1-1; maybe TRBD1 (5 bases). V gave up 7 bases and J gave up 6 bases, with 12 bases separating them. The CDR3 extends over 12 amino acids. Germline V gives CDR1 SNHLY, CDR2 FYNNEI. The chain's CDR3 is CASKGQSPEAFF. The CDR3 nucleotides are TGTGCCAGCAAGGGGCAGAGCCCTGAAGCTTTCTTT.

The chain couples TRBV28 to TRBJ2-1; tentatively, D is TRBD2 (5 bases). This CDR3 has 16 residues. V was cut by 3 bases and J by 1 base, with 13 bases left in between. From germline, CDR1 is MDHEN and CDR2 SYDVKM. CDR3 DNA sequence: TGTGCCAGCAGTTTGCGCCTAGCTAATTCCTACAATGAGCAGTTCTTC. Translated, it gives CASSLRLANSYNEQFF.

This clonotype was observed a few times. The chain is built from TRBV20-1 and TRBJ2-7, with a weak D call TRBD2 (6 bases). Germline assignment: CDR1 DFQATT and CDR2 SNEGSKA (reference sequence). The CDR3 is 13 amino acids. V dropped 2 bases and J dropped 1 base, with 9 bases sitting between them. Here the CDR3 reads CSARKGLSYEQYF. The CDR3 bases are TGCAGTGCTAGAAAGGGACTTTCCTACGAGCAGTACTTC.

This clonotype was seen more than once but under ten times. The CDR3 loop is CSANDPGGFGNQPQHF. The CDR3 nucleotides read TGCAGTGCTAACGACCCGGGGGGATTTGGCAATCAGCCCCAGCATTTT. This sequence joins TRBV20-1 and TRBJ1-5; TRBD1 might be the D (5 bases). Germline V gene lookup returns CDR1 DFQATT and CDR2 SNEGSKA (reference sequence). V was cut by 4 bases and J by 2 bases, with 18 bases left in between. This CDR3 region has 16 residues.

This sequence joins TRBV7-9 and TRBJ2-2, with D maybe TRBD2 (6 bases). Germline V gives CDR1 SEHNR, CDR2 FQNEAQ (reference sequence). The CDR3 consists of 17 residues. Trimming took off 5 bases at V and 5 bases at J, with 21 bases between the two ends. The CDR3 loop reads CASSPPGTSAVTGELFF. CDR3 coding DNA: TGTGCCAGCAGCCCACCGGGGACTTCAGCCGTGACCGGGGAGCTGTTTTTT.

This clonotype was counted between two and nine times. The rearrangement links TRBV7-8 to TRBJ2-3, with 9 bases fitting TRBD2. Per the germline V gene, CDR1 is SGHVS and CDR2 is FQNEAQ. With V trimmed by 8 bases and J by 2 bases, 11 bases remained unmatched. This CDR3 region has 16 residues. The CDR3 DNA reads TGTGCCAGCCGGCGGGGGGGCGGGGGACTCACAGATACGCAGTATTTT. As protein: CASRRGGGGLTDTQYF.

This clonotype occurred a few times. The rearrangement joins TRBV5-1 to TRBJ2-7; D gene unclear. This CDR3 is 13 amino acids long. The germline gives CDR1 SGHRS, CDR2 YFSETQ. V shed 0 bases and J shed 7 bases, with 11 bases lying between them. CDR3 protein: CASSLDVGWEQYF. CDR3 sequence (DNA): TGCGCCAGCAGCTTGGATGTGGGCTGGGAGCAGTACTTC.

This clonotype was seen ten or more times. The rearrangement joins TRBV10-1 to TRBJ2-3, with 7 bases that match TRBD2. The V gene end was trimmed by 6 bases and the J gene end by 0 bases; junction bases not matched to a gene: 9. The CDR3 extends over 16 amino acids. The germline gives CDR1 WNHNN, CDR2 SYGVQD (reference sequence). CDR3 nucleotides: TGCGCCAGCAGCACGGGGGAGGGTGAGAGCACAGATACGCAGTATTTT. It codes for CASSTGEGESTDTQYF.